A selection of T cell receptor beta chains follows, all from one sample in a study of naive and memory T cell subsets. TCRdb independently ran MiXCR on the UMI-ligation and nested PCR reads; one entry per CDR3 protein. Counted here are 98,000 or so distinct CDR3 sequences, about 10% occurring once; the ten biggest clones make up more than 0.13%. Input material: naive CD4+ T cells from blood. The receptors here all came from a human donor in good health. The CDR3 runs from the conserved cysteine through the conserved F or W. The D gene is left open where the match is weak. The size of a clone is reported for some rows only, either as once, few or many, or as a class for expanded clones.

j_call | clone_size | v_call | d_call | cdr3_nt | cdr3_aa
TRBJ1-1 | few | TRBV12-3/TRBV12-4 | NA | TGTGCCAGCACCCTAGGTCAGAACACTGAAGCTTTCTTT | CASTLGQNTEAFF
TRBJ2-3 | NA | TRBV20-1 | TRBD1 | TGCAGTGCTGACAGGGCCACAAATACGCAGTATTTT | CSADRATNTQYF
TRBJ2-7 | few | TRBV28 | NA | TGTGCCAGCAGTGCCCGGGGCGGGGCGCGTCTCTCCGAGCAGTACTTC | CASSARGGARLSEQYF
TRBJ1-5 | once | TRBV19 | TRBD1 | TGTGCCAGTAGCGCGTCTACGGGACAGGGAAGTCCTTCCCAGCCCCAGCATTTT | CASSASTGQGSPSQPQHF
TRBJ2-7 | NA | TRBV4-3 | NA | TGCGCCAGCAGCCAACTCCCCTCGGGGCGGTACGAGCAGTACTTC | CASSQLPSGRYEQYF
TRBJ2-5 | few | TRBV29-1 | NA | TGCAGCGTTGGTCGGAGGGGCCGGGAGACCCAGTACTTC | CSVGRRGRETQYF
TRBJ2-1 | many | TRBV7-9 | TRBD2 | TGTGCCAGCAGCTTAGGAGTAGCGGGAGATAGAAATGAGCAGTTCTTC | CASSLGVAGDRNEQFF
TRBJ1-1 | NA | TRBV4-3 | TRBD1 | TGCGCCAGCAGCCAAGATCTATATGGGACAGGGGTGACTGAAGCTTTCTTT | CASSQDLYGTGVTEAFF
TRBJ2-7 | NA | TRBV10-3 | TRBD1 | TGTGCCATCAGTGGGACAGGGTGGGACGAGCAGTACTTC | CAISGTGWDEQYF
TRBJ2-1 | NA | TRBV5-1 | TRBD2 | TGCGCCAGCAGCTTTTTTGGGACTAGCGGGAGGGATGAGCAGTTCTTC | CASSFFGTSGRDEQFF
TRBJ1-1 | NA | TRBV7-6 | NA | TGTGCCAGCAGCAACCAAAGTCCCACTGAAGCTTTCTTT | CASSNQSPTEAFF
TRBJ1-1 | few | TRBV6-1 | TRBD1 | TGTGCCAGCACCCTATCCACAGGGGTTACTGAAGCTTTCTTT | CASTLSTGVTEAFF
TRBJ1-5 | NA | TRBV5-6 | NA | TGTGCCAGCAGACTAACAGGGTCCAATCAGCCCCAGCATTTT | CASRLTGSNQPQHF
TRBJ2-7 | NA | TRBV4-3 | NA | TGCGCCAGCAGCCAAGGAGGCCTAGTGGCCGAGCAGTACTTC | CASSQGGLVAEQYF
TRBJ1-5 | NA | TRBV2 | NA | TGTGCCAGCAGCCACGGGACTCACGATCAGCCCCAGCATTTT | CASSHGTHDQPQHF
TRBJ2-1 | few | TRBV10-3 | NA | TGTGCCATCAGTGAACATTCGGTCAATGAGCAGTTCTTC | CAISEHSVNEQFF